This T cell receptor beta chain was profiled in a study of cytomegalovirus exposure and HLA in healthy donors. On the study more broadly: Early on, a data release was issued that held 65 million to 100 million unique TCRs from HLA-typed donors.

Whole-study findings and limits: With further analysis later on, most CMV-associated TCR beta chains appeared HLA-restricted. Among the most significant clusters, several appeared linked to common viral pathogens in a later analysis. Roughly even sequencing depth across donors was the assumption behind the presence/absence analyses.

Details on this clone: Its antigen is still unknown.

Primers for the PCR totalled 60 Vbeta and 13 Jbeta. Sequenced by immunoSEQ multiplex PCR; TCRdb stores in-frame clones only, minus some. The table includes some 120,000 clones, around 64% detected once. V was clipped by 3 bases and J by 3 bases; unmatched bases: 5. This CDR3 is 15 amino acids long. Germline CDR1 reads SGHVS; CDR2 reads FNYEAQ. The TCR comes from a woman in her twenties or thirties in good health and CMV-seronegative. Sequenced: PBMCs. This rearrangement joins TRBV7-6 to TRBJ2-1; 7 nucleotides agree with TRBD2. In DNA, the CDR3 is TGTGCCAGCAGCTTCGGCGGGAGTCGCTACAATGAGCAGTTCTTC. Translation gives CASSFGGSRYNEQFF.